The 25 T cell receptor beta chains below all came from one sample that was sequenced in a study of blood T cell repertoires in COVID-19. Profiling relied on immunoSEQ multiplex PCR, and the TCRdb table lists in-frame clones only, not all of them. The data contain about 200,000 clones, 80% of them singletons. The sample taken for sequencing was peripheral blood. Receptor source: a man in his sixties with acute or convalescent COVID-19.

The chain links TRBV10-1 to TRBJ2-4; 10 bases are a match to TRBD1. The CDR3 runs 15 residues. Unmatched junction bases numbered 8, after V lost 6 bases and J lost 6 bases. Per the germline V gene, CDR1 is WNHNN and CDR2 is SYGVQD (reference sequence). CDR3 sequence: CASSPSGTGANIQYF. The CDR3, as DNA: TGCGCCAGCAGCCCCTCCGGGACAGGGGCAAACATTCAGTACTTC.

The chain has TRBV29-1 and TRBJ1-4; 7 bases align to TRBD1. Germline CDR1 reads SQVTM; CDR2 reads ANQGSEA. Trimming cost V 3 bases and J 4 bases; bases outside gene matches: 2. The CDR3 consists of 13 residues. The CDR3 nucleotides are TGCAGCGTTGAGACAGGGATTAATGAAAAACTGTTTTTT. This encodes CSVETGINEKLFF.

CDR3 DNA: TGTGCCAGTAGTATTTCGGGAGCCAATGAGCAGTTCTTC. Encoded protein: CASSISGANEQFF. The chain employs TRBV19 and TRBJ2-1, with a weak D call TRBD2 (6 bases). The length of the CDR3 is 13 residues. Germline V lookup: CDR1 LNHDA, CDR2 SQIVND (reference sequence). The germline V and J ends were trimmed by 3 bases and 6 bases, with 9 bases remaining between them.

The chain joins TRBV29-1 to TRBJ2-3, with TRBD2 matching 14 bases. Per the germline V gene, CDR1 is SQVTM and CDR2 is ANQGSEA. V trimming: 4 bases; J trimming: 5 bases; junction bases outside the gene matches: 2. The CDR3 sequence is 14 residues long. CDR3 sequence reads: CSVVGLAGGDTQYF. The CDR3 DNA is TGCAGCGTTGTTGGACTAGCGGGAGGAGATACGCAGTATTTT.

J is TRBJ2-3 and V is TRBV11-2; D is ambiguous. The V end lost 1 base, the J end lost 2 bases, and 4 bases lay between the germline ends. The CDR3 contains 13 residues. Germline CDR1 SGHAT, CDR2 FQNNGV. CDR3: CASSLAFTDTQYF. As DNA, the CDR3 is TGTGCCAGCAGCTTAGCCTTCACAGATACGCAGTATTTT.

The CDR3 bases are TGTGCCAGTCGGCGTCGCGGGGGGCAAGAGACCCAGTACTTC. Translation: CASRRRGGQETQYF. The chain employs TRBV10-3 and TRBJ2-5, with TRBD2 identical over 8 bases. The junction had 9 bases not matched to a gene; V was cut back by 10 bases and J by 2 bases. The germline V gene encodes CDR1 ENHRY and CDR2 SYGVKD. The CDR3 runs to 14 residues.

The chain links TRBV7-8 to TRBJ2-1, with D maybe TRBD2 (7 bases). Trimming shortened V by 6 bases and J by 4 bases, and 16 bases separated the two germline ends. The germline gives CDR1 SGHVS, CDR2 FQNEAQ. The CDR3 sequence is 15 residues long. DNA for the CDR3: TGTGCCAGCAGGACTCGGGGGGCGGGGTACAATGAGCAGTTCTTC. Translating it yields CASRTRGAGYNEQFF.

This chain joins TRBV11-2 and TRBJ1-4, with 10 bases aligning to TRBD1. The CDR3 contains 19 residues. With 2 bases clipped from V and 6 bases from J, the junction kept 15 bases outside the gene matches. Germline lookup yields CDR1 SGHAT and CDR2 FQNNGV. The CDR3 protein is CASSLLPPGTGVYYEKLFF. CDR3 DNA sequence: TGTGCCAGCAGCTTACTACCCCCCGGGACAGGGGTGTATTATGAAAAACTGTTTTTT.

The chain combines TRBV3-1 (or the pseudogene TRBV3-2) with TRBJ2-6; 8 positions agree with TRBD1. V lost 4 bases, J lost 0 bases, and 5 bases stayed unmatched. The CDR3 is 17 residues long. Germline V gives CDR1 LGHDT, CDR2 YNNKEL (reference sequence). The DNA for the CDR3 is TGTGCCAGCAGCCCCCGGACAGGGAACTCTGGGGCCAACGTCCTGACTTTC. Its protein is CASSPRTGNSGANVLTF.

The count of this clone is one. The genes are TRBV6-5 and TRBJ2-4, with unresolved D. CDR1 MNHEY and CDR2 SVGAGI come from the germline V gene. Trimming cost V 4 bases and J 10 bases, with 14 bases left between them. CDR3 size: 13 residues. CDR3 sequence reads: CASSSPGDKIQYF. The DNA of the CDR3 is TGTGCCAGCAGTTCCCCTGGCGACAAAATTCAGTACTTC.

The chain carries TRBV9 and TRBJ2-7; 9 bases map to TRBD1. V shed 4 bases and J 3 bases; nucleotides not matched to a gene: 8. CDR1 is SGDLS, CDR2 YYNGEE, per germline. This CDR3 is 15 amino acids long. DNA for the CDR3: TGTGCCAGCAGCCTGATTGGGGACAGGGACTACGAGCAGTACTTC. It specifies CASSLIGDRDYEQYF.

Remarks on this clone: The sample carries other DNA sequences with the same CDR3. The chain employs TRBV2 and TRBJ2-1; TRBD2 matches at 9 bases. CDR3 length: 15 residues. J was trimmed by 8 bases and V by 1 base; bases with no gene match: 6. CDR1 and CDR2 from the germline V gene are SNHLY and FYNNEI. The CDR3 DNA reads TGTGCCAGCAGTGAAGGCTTAGCGGGAGAAGATGAGCAGTTCTTC. It codes for CASSEGLAGEDEQFF.

V is TRBV7-2 and J is TRBJ2-5; 8 nucleotides match TRBD2. Trimming removed 5 bases from V and 4 bases from J; junction bases left unmatched: 12. Germline CDR1 SGHTA, CDR2 FQGNSA. The CDR3 loop spans 16 amino acids. The CDR3 region is CASSPLAGGFRETQYF. CDR3 coding DNA: TGTGCCAGCAGCCCCCTCGCGGGAGGCTTTCGAGAGACCCAGTACTTC.

J is TRBJ1-4 and V is TRBV3-1 (or the pseudogene TRBV3-2); 7 positions match TRBD1. This CDR3 has 15 residues. The V gene's germline CDR1 is LGHDT and CDR2 YNNKEL (reference sequence). The J segment lost 5 bases and the V segment lost 5 bases, leaving 8 bases of the junction unmatched. CDR3 in DNA: TGTGCCAGCAGCTTAGGGGGCCTCGAGAATGAAAAACTGTTTTTT. Amino acid sequence: CASSLGGLENEKLFF.

This clone was detected only a few times. The chain joins TRBV2 to TRBJ2-7; D call uncertain. The germline V and J ends were trimmed by 8 bases and 0 bases, with 8 bases remaining between them. The CDR3 consists of 12 residues. Germline CDR1 is SNHLY and CDR2 is FYNNEI. The DNA of the CDR3 is TGTGCCAGCGGAACTATCTCCTACGAGCAGTACTTC. Amino acids: CASGTISYEQYF.

This chain uses TRBV5-3 with TRBJ1-2; weak D call: TRBD1 (5 bases). TRBV5-3 is reported as an ORF; its role is uncertain. The CDR3 length is 15 residues. Trimming pared 3 bases from V and 2 bases from J, leaving 14 bases between. The CDR3 spells CARSSRQKKNYGYTF. The CDR3 DNA reads TGTGCCAGAAGCTCTCGACAGAAAAAAAACTATGGCTACACCTTC.

The V call is TRBV12-3 or TRBV12-4, the J call TRBJ2-5, with TRBD1 identical over 8 bases. The CDR3 runs 11 residues. J lost 11 bases, V lost 1 base, and 0 bases had no gene match. Written as DNA, the CDR3 is TGTGCCAGCAGTTTAGGGACAGGGCAGTACTTC. Residues: CASSLGTGQYF.

The chain couples TRBV27 to TRBJ2-2, with D possibly matching TRBD2 (7 bases). Germline V gene sequence: CDR1 MNHEY, CDR2 SMNVEV (reference sequence). The germline V and J ends were trimmed by 0 bases and 5 bases, with 25 bases remaining between them. This CDR3 is built from 20 residues. CDR3 residues: CASSLSNMWAGASRTGELFF. CDR3 bases: TGTGCCAGCAGTTTATCGAATATGTGGGCGGGGGCCAGTAGGACCGGGGAGCTGTTTTTT.

The gene calls are TRBV7-9 and TRBJ1-2; no clear D. V lost 1 base, J lost 5 bases, and 5 bases lay in between. In germline, CDR1 is SEHNR, CDR2 FQNEAQ (reference sequence). CDR3 size: 12 residues. The DNA of the CDR3 is TGTGCCAGCAGCTTAGATGCGTATGGCTACACCTTC. Its protein is CASSLDAYGYTF.

This clone was detected only a few times. The chain carries TRBV29-1 and TRBJ1-5, with D possibly being TRBD1 (6 bases). V was trimmed by 4 bases and J by 2 bases, leaving 12 bases between them. The CDR3 contains 14 residues. CDR1 is SQVTM, CDR2 ANQGSEA, per germline. CDR3 loop: CSVVLSGGNQPQHF. CDR3 in DNA: TGCAGCGTTGTTCTTTCAGGGGGCAATCAGCCCCAGCATTTT.

Here the CDR3 reads CASSQGGGGNTIYF. CDR3 sequence (DNA): TGTGCCAGCAGCCAAGGAGGGGGAGGAAACACCATATATTTT. The V and J genes are TRBV4-2 and TRBJ1-3; TRBD1 is a possible D gene (6 bases). The V and J ends lost 1 base and 4 bases respectively, with 8 bases between them. Germline CDR1 is LGHNA and CDR2 is YNFKEQ. The CDR3 has 14 residues.

This clone was seen a few times. The chain joins TRBV7-9 to TRBJ2-3; D is perhaps TRBD1 (5 bases). The CDR3 contains 16 residues. V was pared by 2 bases and J by 0 bases, with 12 bases between. Germline V gene sequence: CDR1 SEHNR, CDR2 FQNEAQ (reference sequence). The CDR3 DNA reads TGTGCCAGCAGCTTAAGGGGCGGAACAAGCACAGATACGCAGTATTTT. Translated, it gives CASSLRGGTSTDTQYF.

The J gene is TRBJ1-1, the V gene TRBV12-3 or TRBV12-4; D might be TRBD1 (6 bases). The CDR3 runs 12 residues. V was clipped by 3 bases and J by 11 bases, with 13 bases between them. Here the CDR3 DNA reads TGTGCCAGCAGTTTCCCAGGGGCAGGGGCTTTCTTT. Amino acid sequence: CASSFPGAGAFF.

V gene TRBV5-4 combines with J gene TRBJ1-4; D unclear. The CDR3 has 16 amino acids. The germline CDR1 and CDR2 sequences are SGHNT and YYREEE (reference sequence). Deletions cut 0 bases from V and 0 bases from J, with 9 bases between. The CDR3 DNA reads TGTGCCAGCAGCTTGGGGAGTGGTGCAACTAATGAAAAACTGTTTTTT. Translated, it gives CASSLGSGATNEKLFF.

The chain links TRBV7-3 to TRBJ2-1, with TRBD2 matching over 14 bases. The ends lost 5 bases at V and 8 bases at J; junction bases unmatched: 14. There are 18 residues in the CDR3. Looked up from germline, CDR1 is SGHTA and CDR2 is FQGTGA. CDR3 DNA sequence: TGTGCCAGCAGCCCCTACGGCAGGGGACTAGCGGGAGCCGATGAGCAGTTCTTC. Its protein is CASSPYGRGLAGADEQFF.